The 23 T cell receptor beta chains reported below all come from one sample, sequenced in a study of shared clonotypes between healthy human individuals. This table comes from immunoSEQ multiplex PCR, and its TCRdb copy is limited to in-frame clones, with some not included. Of roughly 760,000 clones listed, roughly 70% are singletons. Material: memory CD4+ T cells sorted from blood. Indicated subset: CD45RA-negative fraction. The origin of the receptors is a woman in her 30s in good health.

Details on this clone: This could be a read error, since a much larger clone is one nucleotide away. V gene TRBV5-4 combines with J gene TRBJ2-3; D perhaps matches TRBD2 (6 bases). The CDR3 has 14 amino acids. The germline V gene encodes CDR1 SGHNT and CDR2 YYREEE (reference sequence). Trimming left V 3 bases short and J 0 bases short, with 8 bases between. The CDR3 here is CASSYGGSTDTQYF. In DNA form, the CDR3 reads TGTGCCAGCAGCTACGGGGGTAGCACAGATACGCAGTATTTT.

The chain recombines TRBV15 with TRBJ2-2; 10 positions match TRBD2. This CDR3 has 15 amino acids. Germline V lookup: CDR1 LNHNV, CDR2 YYDKDF (reference sequence). J was trimmed by 3 bases and V by 4 bases; bases with no gene match: 2. CDR3 in DNA: TGTGCCACCAGCACGGGGACTAGCGACACCGGGGAGCTGTTTTTT. Its translation: CATSTGTSDTGELFF.

This clone was counted once. This sequence joins TRBV13 and TRBJ2-3; D unclear. V lost 4 bases to trimming and J lost 6 bases, with 11 bases between them. CDR1 PRHDT and CDR2 FYEKMQ come from the germline V gene (reference sequence). The CDR3 totals 13 residues. The CDR3, as DNA: TGTGCCAGCAGCTCCTCCGGTGGGGATACGCAGTATTTT. Protein sequence: CASSSSGGDTQYF.

Concerning this clone itself: The same CDR3 arises from other DNA sequences in this sample as well. Written as DNA, the CDR3 is TGTGCCACCCAGAGGGGGACCGGGGAGCTGTTTTTT. Its protein product is CATQRGTGELFF. This chain connects TRBV28 to TRBJ2-2; D may be TRBD1 (6 bases). The CDR3 is 12 residues long. V lost 10 bases and J 5 bases, leaving 11 bases between the germline ends. Germline V CDR1 and CDR2: MDHEN, SYDVKM.

V gene TRBV6-1 combines with J gene TRBJ2-7; D unresolved. CDR1 is MNHNS and CDR2 is SASEGT in the germline V gene. This CDR3 spans 12 amino acids. V was pared by 7 bases and J by 0 bases, with 7 bases between. The CDR3 DNA reads TGTGCCAGCACCCTTAGCTCCTACGAGCAGTACTTC. Encoded protein: CASTLSSYEQYF.

This clone was counted once. This chain joins TRBV27 and TRBJ1-3; D is ambiguous. Germline values: CDR1 MNHEY, CDR2 SMNVEV (reference sequence). The CDR3 totals 12 residues. The ends were cut back, 6 bases at V and 0 bases at J, with 3 bases in the middle. The CDR3 DNA reads TGTGCCAGCAGGAGCTCTGGAAACACCATATATTTT. Its protein product is CASRSSGNTIYF.

The chain links TRBV21-1 to TRBJ2-2; the table's D gene call, TRBD2, was not cross checked with the DNA. TRBV21-1 is tagged as a pseudogene. This CDR3 has 19 amino acids. CDR3 DNA sequence: TGTGCCAGCAGCAAAGCCCATGCCCTCAGGGCGGGAAACACCGGGGAGCTGTTTTTT. Its protein product is CASSKAHALRAGNTGELFF.

The chain is built from TRBV6-6 and TRBJ1-2; D is perhaps TRBD1 (6 bases). Germline values: CDR1 MNHNY, CDR2 SVGAGI (reference sequence). V dropped 5 bases and J dropped 8 bases, with 15 bases sitting between them. This CDR3 is built from 13 residues. The chain's CDR3 is CASSEGEGRGYTF. The CDR3 DNA reads as TGTGCCAGCAGTGAGGGGGAGGGCAGGGGCTACACCTTC.

The V gene is TRBV9, the J gene TRBJ2-7; 8 positions agree with TRBD1. V was pared by 3 bases and J by 5 bases, with 7 bases of the junction left unmatched. Germline CDR1 SGDLS, CDR2 YYNGEE. This CDR3 spans 14 amino acids. CDR3 DNA: TGTGCCAGCAGCGCCGGACAGGGCGTCAACGAGCAGTACTTC. Amino acids: CASSAGQGVNEQYF.

This clone was found a few times. This sequence joins TRBV28 and TRBJ1-3; D gene unclear. The V gene lost 2 bases and the J gene lost 3 bases, with 17 bases spanning the gap. Germline CDR1 reads MDHEN; CDR2 reads SYDVKM. The CDR3 runs 17 residues. CDR3 residues: CASSLGPPAASGNTIYF. The CDR3 region has the DNA TGTGCCAGCAGTTTAGGCCCCCCGGCGGCGAGTGGAAACACCATATATTTT.

Many counts were recorded for this clone. The gene calls are TRBV6-1 and TRBJ1-5, with unresolved D. The length of the CDR3 is 12 residues. V shed 6 bases and J shed 3 bases, with 6 bases lying between them. Germline CDR1 MNHNS, CDR2 SASEGT. Here the CDR3 DNA reads TGTGCCAGCAGGGCCGCCAATCAGCCCCAGCATTTT. Protein sequence: CASRAANQPQHF.

This rearrangement joins TRBV19 to TRBJ2-3; 10 nucleotides agree with TRBD2. Germline trimming cut 6 bases from V and 3 bases from J; bases unmatched to any gene: 9. This CDR3 contains 16 residues. The V gene's germline CDR1 is LNHDA and CDR2 SQIVND (reference sequence). CDR3 amino acids: CASRHVGAGGTDTQYF. The CDR3 nucleotides read TGTGCCAGTAGGCACGTAGGAGCGGGAGGGACAGATACGCAGTATTTT.

A note on this clone: Distinct nucleotide sequences in the sample also encode this CDR3. The chain employs TRBV27 and TRBJ1-4; tentative D call: TRBD1 (5 bases). CDR1 MNHEY and CDR2 SMNVEV come from the germline V gene (reference sequence). The V end was cut by 2 bases, the J end by 7 bases, with 8 bases between. The CDR3 length is 13 residues. CDR3 nucleotides: TGTGCCAGCAGTTTACAGGGAAGTGAAAAACTGTTTTTT. Its protein product is CASSLQGSEKLFF. Full variable domain (outside the CDR3, taken from reference TRBV27 and TRBJ1-4): EAQVTQNPRYLITVTGKKLTVTCSQNMNHEYMSWYRQDPGLGLRQIYYSMNVEVTDKGDVPEGYKVSRKEKRNFPLILESPSPNQTSLYFCASSLQGSEKLFFGSGTQLSVL.

This chain joins TRBV5-4 and TRBJ1-1, with a possible D match to TRBD1 (5 bases). Germline CDR1 and CDR2: SGHNT and YYREEE (reference sequence). There are 14 residues in the CDR3. The V end was cut by 9 bases, the J end by 1 base, with 16 bases between. CDR3 sequence reads: CANPWWGQNTEAFF. CDR3 bases: TGTGCCAATCCATGGTGGGGCCAGAACACTGAAGCTTTCTTT.

J is TRBJ2-2 and V is TRBV9, with a tentative D call TRBD2 (5 bases). Trimming removed 3 bases at V and 6 bases at J, with 21 bases between. The CDR3 is 17 amino acids. Germline V lookup: CDR1 SGDLS, CDR2 YYNGEE. CDR3 nucleotides: TGTGCCAGCAGCGAAGCCCCGCGGGTGGAAAAGGCCGGGGAGCTGTTTTTT. Amino acids: CASSEAPRVEKAGELFF.

The J gene is TRBJ1-4, the V gene TRBV5-1; 9 bases line up with TRBD1. Germline loops: CDR1 SGHRS, CDR2 YFSETQ. The CDR3 is 17 residues long. V trimming: 4 bases; J trimming: 5 bases; junction bases outside the gene matches: 12. CDR3 protein: CASSIGQGSPLNEKLFF. The CDR3 bases are TGCGCCAGCAGCATTGGACAGGGGTCCCCCTTAAATGAAAAACTGTTTTTT.

This clone was seen a handful of times. The chain carries TRBV11-1 and TRBJ2-5, with TRBD2 matching over 7 bases. Germline V gives CDR1 SGHAT, CDR2 FQDESV (reference sequence). CDR3 length equals 14 residues. J lost 5 bases, V lost 1 base, and 4 bases had no gene match. The CDR3 is CASSLGTSSETQYF. The CDR3 DNA is TGTGCCAGCAGCTTAGGGACTAGTAGTGAGACCCAGTACTTC.

CDR3 in DNA: TGTGCCAGCAGCCGGGGAGGAGAGTGGACGGGCTCTGGCTACACCTTC. It encodes CASSRGGEWTGSGYTF. This rearrangement joins TRBV5-4 to TRBJ1-2; D is unclear. Trimming stripped 4 bases from V and 7 bases from J, with 23 bases between. The CDR3 loop spans 16 amino acids. Germline CDR1 and CDR2: SGHNT and YYREEE (reference sequence). The full variable domain, in which reference TRBV5-4 and TRBJ1-2 provide the parts outside the CDR3, is ETGVTQSPTHLIKTRGQQVTLRCSSQSGHNTVSWYQQALGQGPQFIFQYYREEENGRGNFPPRFSGLQFPNYSSELNVNALELDDSALYLCASSRGGEWTGSGYTFGSGTRLTVV.

This clone came up once. V gene TRBV11-2 combines with J gene TRBJ2-7; D not certain. V was cut by 2 bases and J by 0 bases, with 11 bases left in between. This CDR3 has 15 amino acids. Germline CDR1 SGHAT, CDR2 FQNNGV. The CDR3 here is CASSLTADPSYEQYF. DNA for the CDR3: TGTGCCAGCAGCTTAACGGCGGACCCCTCCTACGAGCAGTACTTC.

The chain carries TRBV19 and TRBJ2-2; 7 bases match TRBD2. CDR1 and CDR2 (germline): LNHDA, SQIVND (reference sequence). V dropped 5 bases and J dropped 0; count of bases not matched to a gene: 6. The CDR3 contains 16 residues. The CDR3, as DNA: TGTGCCAGTAGTCGTCTAGCGGTTTCGAACACCGGGGAGCTGTTTTTT. Protein: CASSRLAVSNTGELFF.

For this clone: The sample contains more than one DNA sequence encoding this CDR3. The chain carries TRBV20-1 and TRBJ1-5; no clear D gene. This CDR3 is 10 amino acids long. V was trimmed by 3 bases and J by 6 bases, leaving 3 bases between them. CDR1 and CDR2 from the germline V gene are DFQATT and SNEGSKA (reference sequence). The CDR3 nucleotides read TGCAGTGCTAGCGGTCAGCCCCAGCATTTT. Its protein product is CSASGQPQHF.

Worth noting for this clone: The sample holds other DNA sequences that translate to the same CDR3. The CDR3 sequence is CASSLAGTATYEQYF. CDR3 DNA: TGCGCCAGCAGCTTGGCCGGAACAGCTACCTACGAGCAGTACTTC. The chain employs TRBV5-1 and TRBJ2-7, with D unclear. V lost 0 bases and J 2 bases, leaving 12 bases between the germline ends. Germline assignment: CDR1 SGHRS and CDR2 YFSETQ. This CDR3 comprises 15 residues.

The chain carries TRBV29-1 and TRBJ2-2; D call uncertain. The germline gives CDR1 SQVTM, CDR2 ANQGSEA. The CDR3 is 12 residues long. Trimming took off 4 bases at V and 4 bases at J, with 7 bases between the two ends. The CDR3 loop is CSVASGTGELFF. CDR3 coding DNA: TGCAGCGTTGCATCGGGCACCGGGGAGCTGTTTTTT.